This entry features one TCR beta chain sequence. Per germline, CDR1 LNHDA and CDR2 SQIVND (reference sequence). J was trimmed by 4 bases and V by 6 bases; bases with no gene match: 6. This CDR3 contains 15 residues. Repertoires were generated with immunoSEQ multiplex PCR, while TCRdb's copy carries only in-frame clones and drops some. The sample holds over 200,000 clones, 85% seen once. This specimen comes from a study of blood T cell repertoires in COVID-19. Clinical histories supplied by participants themselves formed the basis of cohort assignment. V gene TRBV19 combines with J gene TRBJ2-2; 9 nucleotides line up with TRBD1. Sequences were obtained from PBMCs or T cells enriched from blood (not recorded which). The sequence derives from a man aged 35 to 55 who had recovered from COVID-19. CDR3 region: CASRTGGRLTGELFF. CDR3 bases: TGTGCCAGTAGAACAGGGGGCCGACTCACCGGGGAGCTGTTTTTT.